This entry lists 11 T cell receptor beta chains sequenced from one sample in a study of blood T cell repertoires in COVID-19. Sequencing was performed with immunoSEQ multiplex PCR; in TCRdb, only in-frame clones are kept and a portion is missing. The sample contains 79,000 or so clones, about nine tenths of which appear only once. The sample consisted of peripheral blood. Source of these receptors: a human donor in a cohort sampled during active COVID-19.

The genes are TRBV5-1 and TRBJ1-1; D not certain. The CDR3 totals 13 residues. The germline V gene has CDR1 SGHRS and CDR2 YFSETQ. V was cut by 1 base and J by 1 base, with 5 bases left in between. The CDR3 is CASSLHWNTEAFF. In nucleotides, the CDR3 is TGCGCCAGCAGCTTGCACTGGAACACTGAAGCTTTCTTT.

The V and J genes are TRBV12-3 or TRBV12-4 and TRBJ2-3, with D hard to call. V was shortened by 6 bases and J by 5 bases, with 9 bases between the two germline ends. This CDR3 region has 12 residues. The CDR3 spells CASSLRRDTQYF. CDR3 nucleotides: TGTGCCAGCAGCCTTCGGAGAGATACGCAGTATTTT.

This clone was seen more than once but under ten times. The genes are TRBV7-8 and TRBJ2-5; TRBD1 might be the D (5 bases). Germline lookup yields CDR1 SGHVS and CDR2 FQNEAQ. Trimming stripped 4 bases from V and 5 bases from J, with 20 bases between. CDR3 size: 16 residues. CDR3 coding DNA: TGTGCCAGCAGCTCCACTCCTCAGGGCGCAGGGGAGACCCAGTACTTC. Its protein is CASSSTPQGAGETQYF.

The chain employs TRBV27 and TRBJ1-5; 9 bases line up with TRBD1. CDR3 length: 16 residues. CDR1 and CDR2 (germline): MNHEY, SMNVEV (reference sequence). V lost 5 bases to trimming and J lost 4 bases; unmatched junction nucleotides: 9. Here the CDR3 reads CASSPLDRGRNQPQHF. CDR3 coding DNA: TGTGCCAGCAGTCCCCTCGACAGGGGGAGAAATCAGCCCCAGCATTTT.

The chain has TRBV3-1 (or the pseudogene TRBV3-2) and TRBJ1-2; no reliable D call. The ends were cut back, 5 bases at V and 0 bases at J, with 10 bases in the middle. The length of the CDR3 is 14 residues. Germline V gene data show CDR1 as LGHDT and CDR2 as YNNKEL (reference sequence). This CDR3 reads CASSSKSTNYGYTF. DNA for the CDR3: TGTGCCAGCAGCTCTAAAAGCACTAACTATGGCTACACCTTC.

The genes are TRBV10-3 and TRBJ2-7; 8 nucleotides agree with TRBD1. The CDR3 loop spans 17 amino acids. The germline gives CDR1 ENHRY, CDR2 SYGVKD. With V trimmed by 2 bases and J by 6 bases, 15 bases remained unmatched. The CDR3 region is CAISEINVSDRGAEQYF. The CDR3 DNA sequence: TGTGCCATCAGTGAGATTAATGTGTCCGACAGGGGAGCCGAGCAGTACTTC.

This sequence joins TRBV5-5 and TRBJ2-3, with 9 bases aligning to TRBD2. V shed 0 bases and J 3 bases; nucleotides not matched to a gene: 11. The germline V gene encodes CDR1 SGHKS and CDR2 YYEKEE (reference sequence). This CDR3 contains 18 residues. The CDR3 DNA reads as TGTGCCAGCAGCTTGGTTTTGGTTAGTAGCGGGAGTACAGATACGCAGTATTTT. This gives the protein CASSLVLVSSGSTDTQYF.

CDR3 DNA sequence: TGTGCCAGCAGCCAAGGGACAACAGCGGGCAATCAGCCCCAGCATTTT. Encoded protein: CASSQGTTAGNQPQHF. The rearrangement links TRBV16 to TRBJ1-5; tentative D call: TRBD1 (6 bases). Germline-derived CDR1 and CDR2 are KGHSY and FQNENV. Trimming pared 2 bases from V and 2 bases from J, leaving 13 bases between. The CDR3 sequence is 16 residues long.

The chain employs TRBV2 and TRBJ2-5; D ambiguous. There are 11 residues in the CDR3. The ends were cut back, 4 bases at V and 11 bases at J, with 11 bases in the middle. Per the germline V gene, CDR1 is SNHLY and CDR2 is FYNNEI. CDR3 sequence reads: CASSGNYKQYF. The CDR3 DNA is TGTGCCAGCAGTGGAAACTACAAGCAGTACTTC.

The CDR3 DNA is TGTGCCAGCAGTTTACGTCCCGGGGAGCTGTTTTTT. It is translated as CASSLRPGELFF. The chain employs TRBV27 and TRBJ2-2; D remains unclear. Trimming removed 2 bases at V and 6 bases at J, with 4 bases between. Germline V gene lookup returns CDR1 MNHEY and CDR2 SMNVEV (reference sequence). The CDR3 is 12 amino acids.

V gene TRBV11-2 combines with J gene TRBJ2-7, with 8 bases identical to TRBD1. There are 15 residues in the CDR3. Looked up from germline, CDR1 is SGHAT and CDR2 is FQNNGV. Germline trimming cut 0 bases from V and 3 bases from J; bases unmatched to any gene: 4. CDR3 residues: CASSLEPGTGYEQYF. CDR3 sequence (DNA): TGTGCCAGCAGCTTAGAACCTGGGACAGGCTACGAGCAGTACTTC.